The T cell receptor (beta chain) under discussion was sequenced for a study of CD8 T cells in Susac syndrome. cDNA came from about 0.5 to 1 ug RNA primed by random hexamers. The immunoSEQ assay covered 54 Vbeta and 13 Jbeta segments for CDR3. One entry per CDR3 protein, called by TCRdb with MiXCR from the immunoSEQ multiplex PCR reads. The sample shows around 150,000 distinct CDR3 sequences, approximately 95% of them seen only once. Blood CD8+ and CD4+ T cells underwent high-throughput TCR beta sequencing. TEMRA cells were FACS-enriched, and CD8+ and CD4+ T cells were isolated negatively. Looked up from germline, CDR1 is MDHEN and CDR2 is SYDVKM. V lost 1 base and J lost 10, with 14 bases in between. The CDR3 runs to 14 residues.

Sequenced sample: CD8+ T cells from PBMCs. This TCR derives from a human donor in good health. The chain carries TRBV28 and TRBJ2-1; maybe TRBD2 (5 bases). The CDR3 loop reads CASSLLTKLGEQFF. The CDR3 coding sequence is TGTGCCAGCAGTTTATTGACCAAACTAGGCGAGCAGTTCTTC.